The clone carrying this TCR beta chain was recorded once. These data originate in a study of blood T cell repertoires in COVID-19. Turning to the study itself: Material from acute and convalescent COVID-19 was sourced from the United States, Italy and Spain. Sources were T cells, B-cell-depleted T cells, or PBMCs; the material itself was cDNA or gDNA.

V gave up 3 bases and J gave up 6 bases, with 16 bases separating them. The CDR3 sequence is 15 residues long. Per the germline V gene, CDR1 is MGHRA and CDR2 is YSYEKL. Authors' data handling: Reference gene primer amplification gave nucleated cell count estimates. The table came from immunoSEQ multiplex PCR; TCRdb's copy has only in-frame clones and leaves some out. V, J and clone size are those of that table, while D and trimming were read from the DNA. The table has about 120,000 clones, 65% to 90% seen once. V usage is TRBV4-1 and J usage is TRBJ2-3; D possibly corresponds to TRBD2 (7 bases). This TCR was recovered from a human donor in a cohort sampled during active COVID-19. The specimen sequenced was peripheral blood. The CDR3 nucleotides are TGCGCCAGCAGCCAGGGGGGGGGCTGGTCGGATACGCAGTATTTT. It specifies CASSQGGGWSDTQYF.